This entry features one T cell receptor (beta chain) sequence. This clone's antigen is unknown. Per-base quality was not reported, and no clone a single base away is much larger than it. The sample is drawn from a study of Graves' ophthalmopathy and Graves' hyperthyroidism (dated by TCRdb to 2016 to 2019). For the wider study: Peripheral blood samples were taken at the time of initial diagnosis, before any treatment was given. The study used signatures of the TCR beta repertoire to tell Graves' ophthalmopathy apart from Graves' hyperthyroidism and to predict which patients would progress to ophthalmopathy. In roughly 6 hyperthyroidism patients, T-cell repertoires of thyroid tissue and blood were compared. Once sampling was done, hyperthyroidism patients were given methimazole at a starting dose of 30 mg daily, while ophthalmopathy patients were given high-dose intravenous methylprednisolone. To explore V-J signatures distinguishing ophthalmopathy from hyperthyroidism, a discovery set of 100 patients (fewer than 45 ophthalmopathy, 55 to 60 stable hyperthyroidism) was enrolled. The roughly 91 discovery patients were randomly split 7:3 into training and test sets. An independent validation cohort was composed of some 19 hyperthyroidism patients and some 16 patients who later progressed from hyperthyroidism to ophthalmopathy. In total, 135 blood samples were TCR-sequenced: under 45 ophthalmopathy, under 80 hyperthyroidism and around 17 hyperthyroidism-to-ophthalmopathy patients.

V is cut by 1 base and J by 2 bases, and the space between the germline ends is 12 bases. The CDR3 measures 16 amino acids from cysteine to phenylalanine. Of all the DNA, just the CDR3 is kept, 48 bases in frame from base 1. The germline V gene gives CDR1 as SGHVS and CDR2 as FNYEAQ. Ophthalmopathy patients had moderately to severely active disease, Clinical Activity Score of at least 3, NOSPECS grade of at least 4, and disease duration under 3 months. Patients with other autoimmune diseases, uncontrolled infections, pregnancy or lactation were excluded. Diagnosis was based on clinical symptoms, serum thyroxine, TRAb, thyroid ultrasound and orbital computed tomography. Using Ficoll-Paque density gradient centrifugation, PBMCs were isolated from about 9.4 ml of fresh peripheral blood. Trizol reagent was used to extract the total RNA, and its quality was then checked on an Agilent 2100 Bioanalyzer.

What the authors observed across the whole study: Most expanded thyroid clonotypes with frequency above 0.001 were also detected in blood, suggesting blood repertoires may reflect the thyroid immune response. In validation, the model predicted ophthalmopathy progression with nearly 71% sensitivity and approximately 75% specificity; eleven to twelve predicted patients were CT-confirmed with GO in a median of about 6.1 months. The 13-signature model separated ophthalmopathy from stable hyperthyroidism with 85% to 90% sensitivity and just under 84% specificity in cross-validation, and 80%/75% in the test set. No statistical method was used to predetermine the sample size, and group allocation was not hidden from the investigators.

For repertoire sequencing, the TCR beta CDR3 regions were amplified from RNA transcripts. A first-round RT-PCR used HTBI primers with the Qiagen OneStep RT-PCR kit, followed by a second-round multiplex PCR, size selection and purification. Libraries were sequenced paired-end with 100 bp reads on an Illumina HiSeq2000. In the original analysis: SOAPnuke was used for read processing, and reads with adapters, uncalled bases, a mean Phred below 15, or no exact constant-primer or identifier match were discarded. High-quality paired reads were merged with COPE v1.2.5. Each unique nucleotide sequence was treated as a clonotype, and MiTCR v1.1 was used to align the clonotypes to the IMGT TRB V, D and J references. Only V-J combinations with frequency above 0.0001 were analysed, covering about 99% of repertoires. A TCR clonal expansion and chaos score per V-J combination was defined as the ratio of F50 clonal expansion to chaos observed in the TCRdist matrix. Welch's t-statistics and random forest were used to narrow the features down to around 13 V-J combinations, which were then fed into a naive Bayes classifier. The similarity between thyroid and blood repertoires was quantified using the Morisita-Horn index. Through fastp at Q25 and MiXCR, TCRdb rebuilt clones from the public reads, retaining in-frame beta chains. Rows with a matching CDR3 protein are joined into one entry that keeps the most common DNA and genes. TCRdb, rather than the study authors, made the V and J calls. Within this sample are some 520,000 distinct CDR3 sequences, with around an eighth of them counted one time only. Of the sample, around 9.8% falls within the top ten clones.

The rearranged chain carries TRBV7-6 and TRBJ1-5; the D segment could be TRBD1, given 6 matching bases. The sample taken for sequencing was blood. The sequence was obtained from a woman aged 30 to 39 with Graves' ophthalmopathy. Donor details come from another sample of the same person, matched by shared clones. The sequence in DNA is TGTGCCAGCAGCTTAGGGGACATGGCGGGCAATCAGCCCCAGCATTTT. Its translation reads: CASSLGDMAGNQPQHF.